The 26 T cell receptor beta chains given below trace back to one sample, sequenced in a study of tumor-infiltrating lymphocytes in primary liver carcinoma. Each 20-30 mg portion of unsorted bulk tissue served as the source for co-extraction of RNA and DNA. TCR beta cDNA was prepared out of 450 to 500 ng total RNA by means of a constant-region primer. Researchers made the TCR beta libraries by running three nested multiplex PCR rounds with slightly modified ARM-PCR. Both of the initial two PCR rounds ran for roughly 10 cycles and employed TRBV1-TRBV30 forward primers alongside a C-beta reverse primer. Each CDR3 protein is one row after TCRdb ran MiXCR on the multiplex PCR reads. The sample lists around 80,000 distinct CDR3 sequences, 65% to 75% occurring once. Sequenced material: tumor-adjacent normal liver tissue. Receptors were obtained from a man between 35 and 55 years old with primary liver carcinoma and hepatitis B virus infection.

The gene calls are TRBV5-6 and TRBJ2-1, with D unclear. V was cut by 0 bases and J by 6 bases, with 4 bases left in between. The CDR3 extends over 12 amino acids. Per germline, CDR1 SGHDT and CDR2 YYEEEE. The CDR3 sequence: CASSLDANEQFF. The CDR3 nucleotides read TGTGCCAGCAGCTTGGATGCCAATGAGCAGTTCTTC.

Details on this clonotype: This may be a read error: a much more frequent sequence differs by one nucleotide. This chain links TRBV30 with TRBJ2-5; TRBD2 aligns across 7 bases. The CDR3 covers 15 residues. Per germline, CDR1 GTSNPN and CDR2 SVGIG (reference sequence). Trimming removed 5 bases from V and 9 bases from J; junction bases left unmatched: 18. The CDR3 DNA follows: TGTGCCTGGGGAGCCTGGACTAGGGACGCGTCGGCCCAGTACTTC. Protein product: CAWGAWTRDASAQYF.

This clonotype was picked up one time. The DNA is left out, because the CDR3 cannot be placed on it with certainty; the CDR3 is given as TCRdb lists it. The chain has TRBV29-1 and TRBJ2-7; the table's D gene call, TRBD1, was not cross checked with the DNA. The CDR3 is 12 residues long, counting both termini. The germline V gene encodes CDR1 SQVTM and CDR2 ANQGSEA. CDR3: CSVGGGSFMEYF.

DNA for the CDR3: TGTGCCAGCAGTTCACTTGTCGGTAGCGGGATGATTGAGGTCCAGTACTTC. This sequence encodes CASSSLVGSGMIEVQYF. J is TRBJ2-5 and V is TRBV28, with 8 bases that match TRBD2. CDR3 length equals 17 residues. Trimming removed 4 bases from V and 10 bases from J; junction bases left unmatched: 20. The germline V gene encodes CDR1 MDHEN and CDR2 SYDVKM.

A word on this clonotype: The germline gene is not matched at one end of the junction; a read error may be the cause. The CDR3 loop reads CCVGDGQNEKLFF. The CDR3 bases are TGCTGCGTAGGGGACGGTCAAAATGAAAAACTGTTTTTT. V gene TRBV29-1 combines with J gene TRBJ1-4; the D gene is possibly TRBD1 (5 bases). The CDR3 consists of 13 residues. Germline V CDR1 and CDR2: SQVTM, ANQGSEA.

The sample holds many counts of this clonotype. V usage is TRBV6-5 and J usage is TRBJ1-2; 7 bases agree with TRBD1. With 8 bases clipped from V and 0 bases from J, the junction kept 9 bases outside the gene matches. The CDR3 is 15 residues long. CDR1 is MNHEY and CDR2 is SVGAGI in the germline V gene. CDR3: CASSSQGGPNYGYTF. The CDR3 nucleotides are TGTGCCAGCTCGAGTCAGGGGGGACCTAACTATGGCTACACCTTC.

V is TRBV6-2 or TRBV6-3 and J is TRBJ2-7, with 9 bases lining up with TRBD2. CDR1 is MNHEY and CDR2 is SVGEGT in the germline V gene. This CDR3 spans 15 amino acids. J gave up 10 bases and V 0 bases, and 10 bases lay outside the gene matches. This CDR3 is CASSYSPDRAGGQYF. CDR3 in DNA: TGTGCCAGCAGTTACTCGCCGGACAGAGCGGGGGGCCAGTACTTC.

This chain connects TRBV5-4 to TRBJ2-3; D not resolved. In germline, CDR1 is SGHNT, CDR2 YYREEE (reference sequence). The CDR3 is made up of 11 amino acids. Trimming left V 9 bases short and J 6 bases short, with 11 bases between. CDR3 amino acids: CANSWRDTQYF. As DNA, the CDR3 is TGTGCCAATTCATGGCGGGATACGCAGTATTTT.

This clonotype was picked up a small number of times. The missing conserved phenylalanine or tryptophan at the end of this CDR3 makes a read error likely. The DNA is omitted, as the CDR3 cannot be located on it reliably, and the CDR3 follows TCRdb's listing. The chain joins TRBV12-3 or TRBV12-4 to TRBJ2-5; the table's D call, TRBD1, has no DNA check behind it. 13 amino acids form the CDR3, both terminal residues included. The CDR3 loop reads CASSLAGGRDPVL.

The chain carries TRBV5-1 and TRBJ2-7, with 13 nucleotides matching TRBD2. CDR1 is SGHRS and CDR2 is YFSETQ in the germline V gene. The CDR3 contains 14 residues. CDR3: CDSSLTSGRYEQYF. The DNA of the CDR3 is TGCGACAGTAGCTTGACTAGCGGGAGGTACGAGCAGTACTTC. Full variable domain (outside the CDR3, taken from reference TRBV5-1 and TRBJ2-7): KAGVTQTPRYLIKTRGQQVTLSCSPISGHRSVSWYQQTPGQGLQFLFEYFSETQRNKGNFPGRFSGRQFSNSRSEMNVSTLELGDSALYLCDSSLTSGRYEQYFGPGTRLTVT.

This clonotype was seen only once. At one end the junction does not follow the germline gene, possibly because of a read error. The rearrangement uses TRBV11-2 and TRBJ2-7, with D unclear. Germline CDR1 SGHAT, CDR2 FQNNGV. The CDR3 loop spans 14 amino acids. In DNA, the CDR3 is TGTGCCAGTAGCTTTTTTAGTTGGAGTTACGAGCAGTACTTC. This encodes CASSFFSWSYEQYF.

This clonotype has just one count. Here the CDR3 omits its conserved ending phenylalanine or tryptophan, so a read error is the likely source. The chain employs TRBV10-3 and TRBJ2-4, with TRBD1 as a possible D gene (6 bases). The length of the CDR3 is 17 residues. Per germline, CDR1 ENHRY and CDR2 SYGVKD. Here the CDR3 DNA reads TGTGCCATCAGTGAGTCCTCCACAGGGATTGGCAAAAACGTTCAGTACGTC. Protein product: CAISESSTGIGKNVQYV.

With regard to this clonotype: No conserved phenylalanine or tryptophan ends this CDR3, so it is likely a read error. V usage is TRBV6-2 or TRBV6-3 and J usage is TRBJ2-1; D is perhaps TRBD1 or TRBD2 (5 bases each). Germline CDR1 reads MNHEY; CDR2 reads SVGEGT. The CDR3 is 12 amino acids. The CDR3 DNA sequence: TGTGTCAGCAGTCAGATGGGGACCGAGCAGTTCTCC. Its translation is CVSSQMGTEQFS.

Comment on this clonotype: This may be a read error: a much more frequent sequence differs by one nucleotide. CDR3 sequence (DNA): TGCGCCAGCAGTATTGAAAGGGACGAGCAGCACTTC. Protein product: CASSIERDEQHF. The chain is built from TRBV5-1 and TRBJ2-7, with D perhaps TRBD1 or TRBD2 (5 bases each). The CDR3 extends over 12 amino acids. CDR1 is SGHRS, CDR2 YFSETQ, per germline. Using reference TRBV5-1 and TRBJ2-7 for the parts outside the CDR3, the full variable domain is KAGVTQTPRYLIKTRGQQVTLSCSPISGHRSVSWYQQTPGQGLQFLFEYFSETQRNKGNFPGRFSGRQFSNSRSEMNVSTLELGDSALYLCASSIERDEQHFGPGTRLTVT.

The chain recombines TRBV6-1 with TRBJ1-1; D is undetermined. Deletions cut 10 bases from V and 6 bases from J, with 18 bases between. The CDR3 is 13 residues long. Per the germline V gene, CDR1 is MNHNS and CDR2 is SASEGT. CDR3 sequence reads: CANTPKEYAEAFF. CDR3 coding DNA: TGTGCCAACACCCCCAAGGAGTACGCTGAAGCTTTCTTT.

The CDR3 sequence is CSVEGQGVEGIQYF. The CDR3 nucleotides read TGCAGCGTTGAGGGGCAAGGCGTCGAGGGCATTCAGTACTTC. The chain links TRBV29-1 to TRBJ2-4, with D perhaps matching TRBD1 or TRBD2 (5 bases each). With 3 bases removed from V and 9 bases from J, the gap between germline ends came to 18 bases. Germline V gene sequence: CDR1 SQVTM, CDR2 ANQGSEA. The CDR3 spans 14 residues. The whole variable domain, remainder taken from reference TRBV29-1 and TRBJ2-4, is SAVISQKPSRDICQRGTSLTIQCQVDSQVTMMFWYRQQPGQSLTLIATANQGSEATYESGFVIDKFPISRPNLTFSTLTVSNMSPEDSSIYLCSVEGQGVEGIQYFGAGTRLSVL.

Turning to this clonotype: A read error is likely, as this CDR3 ends without the conserved phenylalanine or tryptophan. The gene calls are TRBV29-1 and TRBJ2-3; 12 nucleotides match TRBD2. CDR1 SQVTM and CDR2 ANQGSEA come from the germline V gene. The CDR3 totals 14 residues. The CDR3: CGVGLAGFTDTQYY. The CDR3 DNA follows: TGCGGCGTCGGACTAGCGGGATTCACAGATACGCAGTATTAT.

Remarks on this clonotype: The DNA is left out, because the CDR3 cannot be placed on it with certainty; the CDR3 is given as TCRdb lists it. The chain joins TRBV29-1 to TRBJ2-5; TRBD2, the table's D call, was not compared with the DNA. The CDR3 region is 14 residues in length, termini included. Germline assignment: CDR1 SQVTM and CDR2 ANQGSEA. CDR3 sequence reads: CSVADGARRETQNF.

The V gene is TRBV6-1, the J gene TRBJ2-5; a weak D match, TRBD1 (6 bases). This CDR3 spans 12 amino acids. Germline V lookup: CDR1 MNHNS, CDR2 SASEGT. Trimming took off 10 bases at V and 1 base at J, with 10 bases between the two ends. In nucleotides, the CDR3 is TGTGCCATCGGACAGATCCAAGAGACCCAGTACTTC. It codes for CAIGQIQETQYF.

With respect to this clonotype: This clone may be a read error of a much larger clone one base away. V usage is TRBV7-9 and J usage is TRBJ2-7, with a weak D call TRBD2 (5 bases). The CDR3 length is 15 residues. Germline V gene sequence: CDR1 SEHNR, CDR2 FQNEAQ (reference sequence). V lost 5 bases and J 0 bases, leaving 14 bases between the germline ends. CDR3 amino acids: CASSPKYGSSYEQYF. CDR3 DNA: TGTGCCAGCAGCCCGAAGTATGGGAGCTCCTACGAGCAGTACTTC.

Notes on this clonotype: The conserved final phenylalanine or tryptophan is absent from the CDR3, which likely points to a read error. No DNA is shown, since the ends of the CDR3 on it are uncertain; the CDR3 is the one TCRdb lists. The chain combines TRBV7-8 with TRBJ2-1; TRBD2, the table's D call, lacks a check against the DNA. The CDR3 region is 18 residues in length, termini included. CDR1 and CDR2 (germline): SGHVS, FQNEAQ. The CDR3 protein is CASSPLGGSAVSYNEQLL.

The chain is built from TRBV7-9 and TRBJ2-7; D is uncertain. V lost 7 bases and J 5 bases, leaving 18 bases between the germline ends. The germline V gene encodes CDR1 SEHNR and CDR2 FQNEAQ (reference sequence). This CDR3 has 14 residues. This CDR3 is CASNPFRQVHEQYF. DNA for the CDR3: TGTGCCAGCAACCCGTTCCGACAAGTCCACGAGCAGTACTTC.

This clonotype was detected only a few times. This sequence joins TRBV7-8 and TRBJ1-1; TRBD1 matches at 8 bases. The CDR3 runs 14 residues. V gave up 8 bases and J gave up 5 bases; unmatched junction bases: 10. CDR1 is SGHVS and CDR2 is FQNEAQ in the germline V gene. The CDR3 DNA sequence: TGTGCCAGCGGCTCCGGACAGGGCGGGACTGAAGCTTTCTTT. Translation gives CASGSGQGGTEAFF.

Comment on this clonotype: Since a much larger clone is just one base distant, this may be a read error. The chain employs TRBV5-1 and TRBJ2-3; D is unresolved. Germline CDR1 and CDR2: SGHRS and YFSETQ. V was pared by 0 bases and J by 4 bases, with 9 bases between. The CDR3 consists of 14 residues. CDR3 in amino acids: CASSLGIVADTQYF. CDR3 DNA: TGCGCCAGCAGCTTGGGTATTGTAGCAGATACGCAGTATTTT.

The V gene is TRBV12-3 or TRBV12-4, the J gene TRBJ2-2; 7 bases line up with TRBD2. The CDR3 has 16 residues. V gave up 5 bases and J gave up 2 bases; unmatched junction bases: 8. The CDR3 nucleotides are TGTGCCAGCAGTGATGGGGGAGGGATTAACACCGGGGAGCTGTTTTTT. Encoded protein: CASSDGGGINTGELFF.

This clonotype was detected ten times or more. The genes are TRBV7-9 and TRBJ2-3; TRBD1 aligns across 7 bases. Per germline, CDR1 SEHNR and CDR2 FQNEAQ (reference sequence). This CDR3 has 15 residues. Trimming cost V 3 bases and J 3 bases; bases outside gene matches: 6. CDR3 loop: CASSLQTGSTDTQYF. The CDR3, as DNA: TGTGCCAGCAGCTTGCAGACAGGGAGTACAGATACGCAGTATTTT.